This TCR beta chain was found in a study of shared clonotypes between healthy human individuals. Every one of the donors was a Caucasian adult that lived in Nashville, Tennessee. Study results and caveats: Among donors, sharing of clonotypes was expected to be affected by sequencing depth. Non-shared clonotypes showed lower generation probabilities than clonotypes common to all four donors.

Genomic DNA per cell subset filled all wells of several immunoSEQ plates. Only in-frame clones appear in the TCRdb table, and some are missing; sequencing was by immunoSEQ multiplex PCR. The data show approximately 2.5 million clones, with 80% to 95% seen just once and 0.36% held by the top ten. Trimming left V 5 bases short and J 1 base short, with 3 bases between. Germline CDR1 and CDR2: MDHEN and SYDVKM. The CDR3 is 12 amino acids. Worth noting for this clone: Its antigen remains unidentified. Other DNA sequences of this sample code for an identical CDR3.

Material for sequencing was naive CD4+ T cells from PBMCs. This sample's subset: CD45RA+ positively selected. This clonotype originated in a man between 18 and 29 years old in good health. Some clones in this sample may be carry-over from other donors' samples. The rearrangement joins TRBV28 to TRBJ2-1; the D is unclear. The CDR3 here is CASSVSYNEQFF. CDR3 coding DNA: TGTGCCAGCAGTGTTTCCTACAATGAGCAGTTCTTC.